The TCR beta chain under discussion was sequenced for a study of memory CD4+ T cells and cytomegalovirus serostatus. Study-level points and caveats: Suggested: most of the CMV-linked TCR signature lies in CD4+ memory cells.

Concerning this clone: Its target is unknown. The germline gene is not matched at one end of the junction; a read error may be the cause.

Germline assignment: CDR1 SEHNR and CDR2 FQNEAQ (reference sequence). This CDR3 comprises 13 residues. The protocol was immunoSEQ multiplex PCR, while the TCRdb copy is restricted to in-frame clones and leaves out a portion. The sample includes 45,000 to 65,000 clones, around four fifths of them seen just once. Single viable CD3+CD4+CD8-CD45RO+ cells were sorted as the memory CD4+ T cells. Positive selection with CD4 microbeads enriched total CD4+ T cells. The receptor's source is an adult in good health and CMV-seropositive. This sequence joins TRBV7-9 and TRBJ2-2; TRBD1 matches 7 bases. Input material: memory CD4+ T cells from blood. CDR3 amino acids: CASTLTGAGELFF. CDR3 nucleotide sequence: TGTGCCAGCACCTTAACAGGGGCCGGGGAGCTGTTTTTT.